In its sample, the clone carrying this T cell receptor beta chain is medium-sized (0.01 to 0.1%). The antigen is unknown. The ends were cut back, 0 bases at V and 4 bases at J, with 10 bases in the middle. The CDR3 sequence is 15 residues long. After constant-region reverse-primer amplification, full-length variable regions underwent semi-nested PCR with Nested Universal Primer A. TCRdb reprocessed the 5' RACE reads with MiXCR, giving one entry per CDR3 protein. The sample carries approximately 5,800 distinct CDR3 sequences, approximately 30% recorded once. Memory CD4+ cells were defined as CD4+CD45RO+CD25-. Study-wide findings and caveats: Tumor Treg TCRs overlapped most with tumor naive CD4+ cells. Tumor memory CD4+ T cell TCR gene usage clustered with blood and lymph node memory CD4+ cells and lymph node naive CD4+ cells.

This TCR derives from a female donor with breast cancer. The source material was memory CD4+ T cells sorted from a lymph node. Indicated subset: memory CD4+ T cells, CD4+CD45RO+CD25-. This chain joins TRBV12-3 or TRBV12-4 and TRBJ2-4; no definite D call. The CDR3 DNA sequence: TGTGCCAGCAGTTTAGCGCCAGACTGGAAAAACATTCAGTACTTC. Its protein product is CASSLAPDWKNIQYF.